The 15 T cell receptor beta chains given below trace back to one sample, sequenced in a study of T-cell memory formation after mild COVID-19. TCRdb passed the 5' RACE reads through MiXCR, listing each CDR3 protein once. The sample records around 36,000 distinct CDR3 sequences, 9.5% to 12% being singletons. Source material: PBMCs or a T cell subset sorted from them (not recorded which). The receptors were sampled from a man in his late teens or twenties who had mild COVID-19 (a few samples of this study predate the infection). Cell type and time point are not known.

This clonotype was observed a handful of times. This chain uses TRBV6-6 with TRBJ1-6; 7 positions match TRBD1. From germline, CDR1 is MNHNY and CDR2 SVGAGI (reference sequence). V lost 0 bases to trimming and J lost 9 bases; unmatched junction nucleotides: 2. The CDR3 has 14 residues. The CDR3 nucleotides are TGTGCCAGCAGTTACTCGGCAGGGGGTTCACCCCTCCACTTT. Protein product: CASSYSAGGSPLHF.

The chain has TRBV6-6 and TRBJ1-2; D possibly corresponds to TRBD1 (6 bases). CDR1 and CDR2 (germline): MNHNY, SVGAGI (reference sequence). The CDR3 has 14 amino acids. Trimming stripped 2 bases from V and 3 bases from J, with 10 bases between. CDR3 sequence reads: CASSYQQGYYGYTF. CDR3 nucleotides: TGTGCCAGCAGTTACCAACAGGGATACTATGGCTACACCTTC.

This clonotype was seen repeatedly, ten times or more. The V and J genes are TRBV20-1 and TRBJ1-6; D unresolved. CDR1 and CDR2 (germline): DFQATT, SNEGSKA (reference sequence). V lost 1 base and J lost 7, with 11 bases in between. The CDR3 has 14 amino acids. The CDR3 region is CSARAPRENSPLHF. CDR3 bases: TGCAGTGCTAGAGCCCCCAGAGAGAATTCACCCCTCCACTTT.

This clonotype appeared many times. The J gene is TRBJ1-1, the V gene TRBV20-1, with D tentatively TRBD1 (5 bases). Trimming pared 3 bases from V and 4 bases from J, leaving 12 bases between. The CDR3 length is 13 residues. Looked up from germline, CDR1 is DFQATT and CDR2 is SNEGSKA (reference sequence). CDR3 region: CSARGWRGTEAFF. CDR3 nucleotide sequence: TGCAGTGCTAGGGGCTGGAGGGGCACTGAAGCTTTCTTT.

This clonotype was counted at least ten times. This chain joins TRBV19 and TRBJ1-2; 8 nucleotides line up with TRBD1. Germline V gene data show CDR1 as LNHDA and CDR2 as SQIVND (reference sequence). V shed 6 bases and J 5 bases; nucleotides not matched to a gene: 5. The CDR3 consists of 13 residues. The CDR3 loop is CASSDQGAYGYTF. DNA for the CDR3: TGTGCCAGTAGCGACCAGGGGGCGTATGGCTACACCTTC.

The rearrangement links TRBV12-3 or TRBV12-4 to TRBJ1-3; 12 nucleotides line up with TRBD1. The V segment lost 6 bases and the J segment 9 bases; nucleotides outside the gene matches: 12. The CDR3 sequence is 16 residues long. The DNA for the CDR3 is TGTGCCAGCAGCCACCGACCGGGACAGGGGGCTTTCACCATATATTTT. It is translated as CASSHRPGQGAFTIYF.

This clonotype occurred a few times. The V gene is TRBV18, the J gene TRBJ1-5, with no clear D. The CDR3 length is 13 residues. Germline-derived CDR1 and CDR2 are KGHSH and LQKENI. The ends were cut back, 0 bases at V and 7 bases at J, with 7 bases in the middle. Here the CDR3 DNA reads TGTGCCAGCTCACCACCGCCCCCGCAGCCCCAGCATTTT. It translates to CASSPPPPQPQHF.

The chain combines TRBV12-3 or TRBV12-4 with TRBJ2-1, with 7 bases matching TRBD1. Losses at the gene ends were 3 bases for V and 7 bases for J; bases not matched to a gene: 6. CDR3 size: 14 residues. The CDR3: CASSFRGLGNEQFF. DNA of the CDR3: TGTGCCAGCAGTTTCAGGGGGTTGGGGAATGAGCAGTTCTTC.

This clonotype was counted ten times or more. V gene TRBV19 combines with J gene TRBJ1-1; TRBD1 might be the D (6 bases). Germline CDR1 and CDR2: LNHDA and SQIVND (reference sequence). V was shortened by 6 bases and J by 2 bases, with 7 bases between the two germline ends. This CDR3 is built from 12 residues. The CDR3 sequence: CASRDRNTEAFF. The CDR3, as DNA: TGTGCCAGTAGGGACAGAAACACTGAAGCTTTCTTT.

The table lists this clonotype with many counts. The genes are TRBV5-1 and TRBJ2-3; TRBD2 matches 11 bases. CDR3 length equals 15 residues. CDR1 is SGHRS, CDR2 YFSETQ, per germline. With 4 bases clipped from V and 4 bases from J, the junction kept 5 bases outside the gene matches. CDR3 sequence reads: CASSRLAGGPDTQYF. The CDR3 region has the DNA TGCGCCAGCAGCCGGCTAGCGGGGGGTCCAGATACGCAGTATTTT.

In this sample, this clonotype turned up many times. The chain uses TRBV19 and TRBJ1-5, with no clear D. CDR3 size: 14 residues. Germline CDR1 LNHDA, CDR2 SQIVND (reference sequence). Trimming left V 2 bases short and J 0 bases short, with 5 bases between. The CDR3 DNA reads as TGTGCCAGTAGTATACAGATTAGCAATCAGCCCCAGCATTTT. Amino acids: CASSIQISNQPQHF.

The chain couples TRBV30 to TRBJ1-1; D gene ambiguous. The CDR3 contains 15 residues. Trimming pared 4 bases from V and 0 bases from J, leaving 15 bases between. Germline values: CDR1 GTSNPN, CDR2 SVGIG (reference sequence). The CDR3 loop reads CAWKQILAMNTEAFF. The CDR3, as DNA: TGTGCCTGGAAACAGATCCTAGCTATGAACACTGAAGCTTTCTTT.

This chain uses TRBV19 with TRBJ2-3; TRBD2 might be the D (6 bases). V lost 8 bases and J lost 9, with 18 bases in between. The CDR3 has 13 residues. Germline loops: CDR1 LNHDA, CDR2 SQIVND (reference sequence). For the CDR3, the DNA is TGTGCCAGTGGAGACCTAGCGTCTTACACGCAGTATTTT. The encoded protein is CASGDLASYTQYF.

This clonotype appeared many times. The V gene is TRBV7-2, the J gene TRBJ1-1, with TRBD1 as a possible D gene (6 bases). Trimming removed 6 bases at V and 7 bases at J, with 18 bases between. This CDR3 is built from 14 residues. Germline V gene data show CDR1 as SGHTA and CDR2 as FQGNSA. The CDR3 loop is CASRVGRRGIEAFF. As DNA, the CDR3 is TGTGCCAGCAGGGTGGGCAGGAGGGGGATTGAAGCTTTCTTT.

As DNA, the CDR3 is TGCGCCAGCAGCCAAGGGCTACCCCACTACACAGATACGCAGTATTTT. As protein: CASSQGLPHYTDTQYF. The chain is built from TRBV4-1 and TRBJ2-3; D not resolved. CDR3 length equals 16 residues. V was clipped by 1 base and J by 2 bases, with 13 bases between them. The germline CDR1 and CDR2 sequences are MGHRA and YSYEKL.